The 17 T cell receptor beta chains below were found in one sample sequenced in a study of T cell clonality in common variable immunodeficiency. Profiled with immunoSEQ multiplex PCR; TCRdb holds only in-frame clones, not every one. The sample yields about 81,000 clones, without any singletons. Sequencing used peripheral blood mononuclear cells. The receptors stem from a person aged 18-70 years in good health.

This clone was seen repeatedly, ten times or more. The read stops 3 residues short of the end of the CDR3; the missing end is completed from the germline J gene. The chain has TRBV5-6 and TRBJ1-2, with D hard to call. This CDR3 spans 11 amino acids. CDR1 is SGHDT, CDR2 YYEEEE, per germline. Trimming shortened V by 0 bases and J by 6 bases, and 3 bases separated the two germline ends. CDR3 loop: CASSLVDGYTF. The part of the CDR3 DNA that was read is TGTGCCAGCAGCTTGGTAGATGGC.

This clone was seen ten or more times. Coverage ceases 3 residues before the CDR3 finishes, and the germline J gene fills in the end. V and J are TRBV19 and TRBJ1-1; D is possibly TRBD1 (5 bases). The CDR3 spans 13 residues. Trimming left V 6 bases short and J 4 bases short, with 12 bases between. CDR1 is LNHDA and CDR2 is SQIVND in the germline V gene (reference sequence). The CDR3 DNA, read in part, is TGTGCCAGTAGCGAGGGGCTAGTCACTGAA. As protein: CASSEGLVTE. The whole CDR3 protein is CASSEGLVTEAFF.

This clone was recorded at least ten times. The read halts 3 residues ahead of the CDR3 end, with the missing end drawn from the germline J gene. The V call is TRBV6-4, the J call TRBJ2-1, with TRBD2 matching over 12 bases. The CDR3 length is 15 residues. The germline gives CDR1 MRHNA, CDR2 SNTAGT. Trimming at V came to 2 bases and at J to 8 bases, leaving 4 bases not matched to a gene. CDR3 amino acids: CASSDRTSGIYEQFF. The part of the CDR3 DNA that was read is TGTGCCAGCAGTGACCGGACTAGCGGGATTTATGAG.

This clone was seen at least ten times. The observed sequence ends 3 residues before the CDR3 terminus, with the missing tail filled in from the germline J gene. The chain has TRBV20-1 and TRBJ1-1, with D possibly TRBD1 on 5 matching bases. The CDR3 has 12 residues. The V gene lost 6 bases and the J gene lost 4 bases, with 12 bases spanning the gap. Germline CDR1 is DFQATT and CDR2 is SNEGSKA (reference sequence). The sequenced part of the CDR3 DNA is TGCAGTGCCGGAAGGGGAGGCACTGAA. As protein: CSAGRGGTE. The complete CDR3 protein is CSAGRGGTEAFF.

This clone was seen many times. With the read ending 3 residues before the CDR3 end, the germline J gene is used to fill in that end. The chain carries TRBV18 and TRBJ2-1; TRBD1 agrees at 9 bases. J gave up 7 bases and V 4 bases, and 5 bases lay outside the gene matches. Germline V CDR1 and CDR2: KGHSH, LQKENI. The CDR3 is made up of 14 amino acids. The CDR3: CASSHDRGINEQFF. The sequenced CDR3 bases are TGTGCCAGCTCACACGACAGGGGGATTAATGAG. The entire variable domain, with the rest obtained from reference TRBV18 and TRBJ2-1, is as follows: NAGVMQNPRHLVRRRGQEARLRCSPMKGHSHVYWYRQLPEEGLKFMVYLQKENIIDESGMPKERFSAEFPKEGPSILRIQQVVRGDSAAYFCASSHDRGINEQFFGPGTRLTVL.

This clone turned up a few times. The CDR3 end is not reached by the read, which stops 3 residues before it; the germline J gene fills it in. The chain is built from TRBV19 and TRBJ2-1; 9 positions match TRBD2. The J segment lost 0 bases and the V segment lost 6 bases, leaving 6 bases of the junction unmatched. The CDR3 covers 16 residues. Germline V gene data show CDR1 as LNHDA and CDR2 as SQIVND (reference sequence). The CDR3 here is CASSRTTSGSYNEQFF. The sequenced part of the CDR3 DNA is TGTGCCAGTAGCAGGACGACTAGCGGCTCCTACAATGAG.

This clone was counted many times. The sequenced fragment ends 3 residues before the CDR3 boundary, so the rest is inferred from the germline J gene. This chain links TRBV20-1 with TRBJ2-2, with 7 bases that match TRBD1. CDR3 length equals 15 residues. J lost 7 bases, V lost 2 bases, and 10 bases had no gene match. Germline V CDR1 and CDR2: DFQATT, SNEGSKA (reference sequence). The CDR3 here is CSARLTTGSDGELFF. The part of the CDR3 DNA that was read is TGCAGTGCTAGATTAACGACAGGGTCGGACGGGGAG.

This clone has at least ten counts. The CDR3 end lies 3 residues beyond the end of the read and is filled in from the germline J gene. The V call is TRBV19, the J call TRBJ1-1; 7 bases agree with TRBD1. The V gene end was trimmed by 4 bases and the J gene end by 5 bases; junction bases not matched to a gene: 10. Germline CDR1 LNHDA, CDR2 SQIVND (reference sequence). The CDR3 consists of 15 residues. Partial CDR3 DNA: TGTGCCAGTAGTACCCTAGACAGGGACGGGACTGAA. Protein: CASSTLDRDGTE. The full-length CDR3 reads as CASSTLDRDGTEAFF.

This clone came up many times. The read is 3 residues too short to cover the CDR3 end, so that end is filled in from the germline J gene. The V call is TRBV28, the J call TRBJ1-2; 11 bases are shared with TRBD1. Per germline, CDR1 MDHEN and CDR2 SYDVKM. The CDR3 extends over 13 amino acids. Losses at the gene ends were 11 bases for V and 3 bases for J; bases not matched to a gene: 5. The CDR3 reads CALDRGQDYGYTF. The DNA read from the CDR3 is TGTGCCCTGGACAGGGGGCAGGACTATGGC.

This clone was picked up a small number of times. From the germline J gene comes the end of the CDR3, since the read stops 3 residues before it. The rearrangement uses TRBV5-1 and TRBJ2-7, with D perhaps TRBD1 (6 bases). V lost 0 bases to trimming and J lost 6 bases, with 16 bases between them. CDR3 length: 15 amino acids. Per germline, CDR1 SGHRS and CDR2 YFSETQ. CDR3 amino acids: CASSLAGQFAPEQYF. The covered CDR3 bases are TGCGCCAGCAGCTTGGCTGGACAGTTTGCCCCCGAG.

This clone was picked up many times. The CDR3 end falls 3 residues outside the read, so it is completed with the germline J gene. J is TRBJ2-2 and V is TRBV10-1; D might be TRBD2 (6 bases). Trimming shortened V by 9 bases and J by 6 bases, and 20 bases separated the two germline ends. CDR1 is WNHNN and CDR2 is SYGVQD in the germline V gene (reference sequence). This CDR3 has 15 amino acids. The sequenced part of the CDR3 DNA is TGCGCCAGTGTCGTGGACGGGGGAACGGCCGGGGAG. Its translation: CASVVDGGTAGE. The full CDR3 protein is CASVVDGGTAGELFF.

This clone has at least ten counts. The read is 3 residues too short to cover the CDR3 end, so that end is filled in from the germline J gene. This chain links TRBV29-1 with TRBJ2-5, with D perhaps TRBD2 (7 bases). V was clipped by 6 bases and J by 7 bases, with 15 bases between them. The CDR3 covers 12 residues. From germline, CDR1 is SQVTM and CDR2 ANQGSEA. The CDR3 bases that were read are TGCAGCGTCAACAGGGAGGGAGGGACC. Translation gives CSVNREGGT. The full CDR3 protein reads CSVNREGGTQYF.

This clone came up many times. Read coverage stops 3 residues before the CDR3 terminus; the germline J gene supplies the remainder. This sequence joins TRBV6-2 or TRBV6-3 and TRBJ2-3, with 10 bases identical to TRBD2. This CDR3 is 16 amino acids long. Germline trimming cut 6 bases from V and 5 bases from J; bases unmatched to any gene: 11. Germline V gene sequence: CDR1 MNHEY, CDR2 SVGEGT. The CDR3 here is CASRRGLAGVKDTQYF. CDR3 DNA, as far as it was read: TGTGCCAGCAGAAGGGGGCTAGCGGGAGTGAAAGATACG.

This clone was counted at least ten times. The sequence runs out 3 residues before the end of the CDR3; the remainder is reconstructed from the germline J gene. The V gene is TRBV7-2, the J gene TRBJ2-7; D is ambiguous. The length of the CDR3 is 14 residues. CDR1 is SGHTA and CDR2 is FQGNSA in the germline V gene. The V and J ends lost 2 bases and 1 base respectively, with 9 bases between them. CDR3 loop: CASSLFAESYEQYF. The CDR3 DNA, read in part, is TGTGCCAGCAGCTTATTTGCGGAGTCCTACGAG.

This clone was seen ten or more times. The read falls 3 residues short of the CDR3 end, and the missing part is taken from the germline J gene. The rearrangement joins TRBV7-2 to TRBJ2-3; possibly TRBD1 for D (6 bases). V was pared by 4 bases and J by 2 bases, with 10 bases between. There are 14 residues in the CDR3. In germline, CDR1 is SGHTA, CDR2 FQGNSA. CDR3 in amino acids: CASSSGQNTDTQYF. CDR3 bases read: TGTGCCAGCAGCTCCGGACAGAACACAGATACG.

This clone appeared many times. The read ends 3 residues before the CDR3 terminus; that terminus is restored from the germline J gene. This chain connects TRBV7-2 to TRBJ1-2; 7 bases line up with TRBD1. Germline-derived CDR1 and CDR2 are SGHTA and FQGNSA. V trimming: 3 bases; J trimming: 1 base; junction bases outside the gene matches: 5. The length of the CDR3 is 15 residues. The CDR3 sequence is CASSFTGEVNYGYTF. The part of the CDR3 DNA that was read is TGTGCCAGCAGCTTTACAGGGGAGGTTAACTATGGC. The whole variable domain, filled in from reference TRBV7-2 and TRBJ1-2, reads GAGVSQSPSNKVTEKGKDVELRCDPISGHTALYWYRQSLGQGLEFLIYFQGNSAPDKSGLPSDRFSAERTGGSVSTLTIQRTQQEDSAVYLCASSFTGEVNYGYTFGSGTRLTVV.

At least ten counts were recorded for this clone. Coverage ceases 3 residues before the CDR3 finishes, and the germline J gene fills in the end. The rearrangement uses TRBV5-1 and TRBJ1-2; the D is unclear. Germline loops: CDR1 SGHRS, CDR2 YFSETQ. The CDR3 consists of 13 residues. Trimming stripped 0 bases from V and 5 bases from J, with 8 bases between. The CDR3 sequence: CASSLAKQYGYTF. Incomplete CDR3 DNA: TGCGCCAGCAGCTTGGCCAAACAATATGGC.